This passage covers 18 T cell receptor beta chains from one sample sequenced in a study of beta chain features in type 1 diabetes. All of the isolated RNA was reverse transcribed, so expressed TCRB transcripts were sequenced. The protocol was immunoSEQ multiplex PCR, while the TCRdb copy is restricted to in-frame clones and leaves out a portion. This table has about 270,000 clones, over 12% appearing once. The specimen sequenced was naive CD4+ T cells from blood. Receptor source: a woman in her thirties or forties in good health.

The V and J genes are TRBV4-1 and TRBJ1-1; 8 bases agree with TRBD1. In germline, CDR1 is MGHRA, CDR2 YSYEKL. The V gene end was trimmed by 3 bases and the J gene end by 4 bases; junction bases not matched to a gene: 7. The CDR3 is 15 residues long. In DNA form, the CDR3 reads TGCGCCAGCAGCCATTTCCAGGGGGCGCCCACTGAAGCTTTCTTT. This translates into CASSHFQGAPTEAFF.

The chain couples TRBV9 to TRBJ2-1, with D tentatively TRBD1 (6 bases). Germline lookup yields CDR1 SGDLS and CDR2 YYNGEE. The length of the CDR3 is 15 residues. Deletions cut 0 bases from V and 3 bases from J, with 10 bases between. CDR3 sequence: CASSVEGHNYNEQFF. CDR3 nucleotides: TGTGCCAGCAGCGTAGAGGGACACAACTACAATGAGCAGTTCTTC.

This clone was counted a few times. This chain joins TRBV7-9 and TRBJ1-1; D might be TRBD1 (6 bases). Trimming pared 4 bases from V and 5 bases from J, leaving 14 bases between. Germline CDR1 SEHNR, CDR2 FQNEAQ (reference sequence). The CDR3 sequence is 14 residues long. CDR3 loop: CASSSQGGWTEAFF. The CDR3 DNA reads TGTGCCAGCAGCTCACAGGGAGGGTGGACTGAAGCTTTCTTT.

The chain couples TRBV19 to TRBJ1-1; 8 bases are a match to TRBD1. The CDR3 covers 15 residues. The ends lost 3 bases at V and 3 bases at J; junction bases unmatched: 6. Germline-derived CDR1 and CDR2 are LNHDA and SQIVND (reference sequence). The CDR3 sequence: CASSMGRGLHTEAFF. The CDR3 DNA reads as TGTGCCAGTAGTATGGGCAGGGGGCTTCACACTGAAGCTTTCTTT.

This clone was seen a few times. V is TRBV20-1 and J is TRBJ1-1; D call uncertain. Trimming removed 1 base from V and 7 bases from J, with 4 bases in between. Germline CDR1 and CDR2: DFQATT and SNEGSKA (reference sequence). This CDR3 comprises 10 residues. CDR3 amino acids: CSARGVEAFF. CDR3 nucleotide sequence: TGCAGTGCTAGAGGCGTTGAAGCTTTCTTT.

The rearrangement joins TRBV25-1 to TRBJ1-1; weak D call: TRBD1 (6 bases). V lost 6 bases to trimming and J lost 4 bases, with 15 bases between them. The germline gives CDR1 MGHDK, CDR2 SYGVNS. This CDR3 has 14 residues. The CDR3 region has the DNA TGTGCCAGCAGCTTACAGGGATCGGGCACTGAAGCTTTCTTT. It translates to CASSLQGSGTEAFF.

This clone was observed a few times. CDR3 DNA: TGTGCCAGCAGAAGGGACAGCCCCAGGACCCAGTACTTC. Protein: CASRRDSPRTQYF. The V and J genes are TRBV6-5 and TRBJ2-5, with 7 bases matching TRBD1. This CDR3 has 13 amino acids. Germline CDR1 reads MNHEY; CDR2 reads SVGAGI. Trimming cost V 6 bases and J 7 bases; bases outside gene matches: 8.

This clone was counted only a few times. The chain uses TRBV2 and TRBJ2-5; TRBD1 might be the D (5 bases). Germline loops: CDR1 SNHLY, CDR2 FYNNEI. The V end was cut by 10 bases, the J end by 3 bases, with 18 bases between. The CDR3 loop spans 14 amino acids. The CDR3 bases are TGTGCCATCACGCCGCCAGGGTCCGAAGAGACCCAGTACTTC. Protein: CAITPPGSEETQYF. The full variable domain, with the rest looked up from reference TRBV2 and TRBJ2-5, is EPEVTQTPSHQVTQMGQEVILRCVPISNHLYFYWYRQILGQKVEFLVSFYNNEISEKSEIFDDQFSVERPDGSNFTLKIRSTKLEDSAMYFCAITPPGSEETQYFGPGTRLLVL.

There are a few counts of this clone. V gene TRBV19 combines with J gene TRBJ2-5; 8 nucleotides line up with TRBD2. Trimming cost V 4 bases and J 4 bases; bases outside gene matches: 20. Germline V lookup: CDR1 LNHDA, CDR2 SQIVND (reference sequence). The CDR3 loop spans 19 amino acids. In DNA, the CDR3 is TGTGCCAGTAGTAGTGGAGTAGCGGGGTCTCTCCGAGTAGCAGAGACCCAGTACTTC. Translated, it gives CASSSGVAGSLRVAETQYF.

This clone showed up just a few times. The rearrangement joins TRBV10-3 to TRBJ1-6, with 12 nucleotides matching TRBD1. The CDR3 totals 16 residues. The ends lost 3 bases at V and 7 bases at J; junction bases unmatched: 4. Germline V CDR1 and CDR2: ENHRY, SYGVKD. The DNA of the CDR3 is TGTGCCATCAGTGAAGGGGGGACAGGGGGCAATTCACCCCTCCACTTT. It codes for CAISEGGTGGNSPLHF.

There are a few counts of this clone. The V and J genes are TRBV2 and TRBJ1-3; D not certain. This CDR3 is built from 13 residues. The germline CDR1 and CDR2 sequences are SNHLY and FYNNEI. Trimming shortened V by 9 bases and J by 0 bases, and 9 bases separated the two germline ends. The CDR3 reads CASIWSSGNTIYF. The CDR3 bases are TGTGCCAGTATTTGGAGCTCTGGAAACACCATATATTTT.

The chain carries TRBV18 and TRBJ2-2; maybe TRBD1 (5 bases). V was pared by 3 bases and J by 3 bases, with 14 bases between. Germline CDR1 KGHSH, CDR2 LQKENI. The CDR3 loop spans 16 amino acids. The DNA of the CDR3 is TGTGCCAGCTCACCGGACGACAGAGACCACACCGGGGAGCTGTTTTTT. Amino acids: CASSPDDRDHTGELFF.

In its sample, this clone was seen a few times. The chain joins TRBV2 to TRBJ1-2; TRBD1 is a possible D gene (5 bases). The germline V gene has CDR1 SNHLY and CDR2 FYNNEI. The CDR3 runs 12 residues. V dropped 8 bases and J dropped 6 bases, with 13 bases sitting between them. The CDR3 loop is CASLGQGNGYTF. The CDR3 DNA is TGTGCCAGCTTAGGGCAGGGAAATGGCTACACCTTC.

The table lists this clone with a few counts. The genes are TRBV18 and TRBJ1-2; D is perhaps TRBD1 (6 bases). This CDR3 has 16 residues. Germline CDR1 reads KGHSH; CDR2 reads LQKENI. The V end was cut by 2 bases, the J end by 8 bases, with 21 bases between. The CDR3, as DNA: TGTGCCAGCTCACCAGAAAACGCGAACAGGGTAGGCGGCTACACCTTC. Translation gives CASSPENANRVGGYTF.

This clone has a handful of counts. This rearrangement joins TRBV6-6 to TRBJ1-1; no firm D call. The CDR3 totals 14 residues. The germline gives CDR1 MNHNY, CDR2 SVGAGI (reference sequence). Between the trimmed V and J ends, which lost 6 bases and 3 bases, there was a span of 14 bases. In DNA form, the CDR3 reads TGTGCCAGCAGGGACGTATTGGAGGACACTGAAGCTTTCTTT. Encoded protein: CASRDVLEDTEAFF.

This clone was picked up a small number of times. V is TRBV6-5 and J is TRBJ2-2; D ambiguous. Per the germline V gene, CDR1 is MNHEY and CDR2 is SVGAGI. Deletions cut 1 base from V and 7 bases from J, with 4 bases between. This CDR3 is 12 amino acids long. The CDR3 DNA reads as TGTGCCAGCAGTTACTTCCTCGGGGAGCTGTTTTTT. Translated, it gives CASSYFLGELFF.

For this clone: The identical CDR3 is also encoded by other nucleotide sequences in the sample. The V and J genes are TRBV5-1 and TRBJ2-3, with 9 positions matching TRBD1. Unmatched junction bases numbered 2, after V lost 3 bases and J lost 3 bases. The CDR3 has 14 residues. Germline CDR1 SGHRS, CDR2 YFSETQ. This CDR3 reads CASSSGQGTDTQYF. CDR3 DNA sequence: TGCGCCAGCAGCTCGGGACAGGGAACAGATACGCAGTATTTT.

Only a few counts were recorded for this clone. The CDR3 nucleotides read TGTGCCAGCAATCAGGGGCTGAAGACAGATACGCAGTATTTT. Translated: CASNQGLKTDTQYF. This chain joins TRBV7-9 and TRBJ2-3; a possible D gene is TRBD1 (6 bases). Germline V gene lookup returns CDR1 SEHNR and CDR2 FQNEAQ (reference sequence). With 7 bases removed from V and 3 bases from J, the gap between germline ends came to 14 bases. The length of the CDR3 is 14 residues.